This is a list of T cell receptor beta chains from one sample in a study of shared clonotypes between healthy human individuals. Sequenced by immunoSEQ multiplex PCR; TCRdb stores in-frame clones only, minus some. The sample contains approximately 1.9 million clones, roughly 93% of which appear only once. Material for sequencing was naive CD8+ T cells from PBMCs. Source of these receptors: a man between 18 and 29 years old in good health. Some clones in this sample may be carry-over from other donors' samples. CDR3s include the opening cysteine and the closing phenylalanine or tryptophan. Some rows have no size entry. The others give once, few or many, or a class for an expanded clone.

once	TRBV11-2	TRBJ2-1	CASSLDLVGSGLFNEQFF
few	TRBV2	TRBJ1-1	CASSEGAFF
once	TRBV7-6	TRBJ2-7	CASSQQRVYEQYF
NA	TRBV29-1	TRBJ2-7	CSARDHYEQYF
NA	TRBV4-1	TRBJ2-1	CASSQQVGLGPNEQFF
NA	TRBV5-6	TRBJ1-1	CASSFGTEGVEAFF
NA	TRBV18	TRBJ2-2	CASSHRGLNTGELFF
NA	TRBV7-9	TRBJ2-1	CASSISLTSSYNEQFF
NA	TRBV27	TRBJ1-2	CASSPVTGVTYGYTF
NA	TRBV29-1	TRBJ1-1	CSVLGSGTEAFF
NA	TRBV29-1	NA	CSVESGAEQYF
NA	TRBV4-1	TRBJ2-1	CASSPPGTSDEQFF
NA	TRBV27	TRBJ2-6	CASSLAGANVLTF
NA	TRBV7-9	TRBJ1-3	CASSFLGSGNTIYF
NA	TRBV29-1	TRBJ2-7	CSARTGGLSYEQYF
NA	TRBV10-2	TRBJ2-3	CASSGPSGSTRASTDTQYF